This TCR beta chain was found in a study of T-cell memory formation after mild COVID-19. Study-level points and caveats: Some SARS-CoV-2-responding clones were already detected in memory before infection.

On this clonotype: Its antigen remains unidentified.

TCRdb re-called the 5' RACE reads through MiXCR, storing one row per CDR3 protein. The table lists under 450,000 distinct CDR3 sequences, 20% to 25% of them singletons, with about 21% in the top ten. The receptor comes from a man younger than 30 who had mild COVID-19 (a few samples of this study predate the infection). Cell type and time point are not known. The sample was PBMCs or a T cell subset sorted from them (not recorded which).

CDR3 sequence reads: CASSLDRASGELFF. The CDR3 nucleotides read TGTGCCAGCAGCTTGGATCGGGCCTCAGGGGAGCTGTTTTTT. The chain combines TRBV7-2 with TRBJ2-2; D is uncertain. The V and J ends lost 3 bases and 8 bases respectively, with 13 bases between them. The CDR3 covers 14 residues. Germline CDR1 SGHTA, CDR2 FQGNSA.